This T cell receptor (beta chain) was obtained from a study of blood T cell repertoires in COVID-19 (dated by TCRdb to the early 2020s). A note on the overall study: Collaborator samples came from the United States, Italy and Spain and covered acute and convalescent phases of COVID-19. The samples were drawn from the first 160 participants of the ongoing ImmuneRACE study and from 950 to 1,500 subjects provided by 6 global collaborators. Subjects who had been exposed to COVID-19, were actively infected with it, or had recovered from it provided the deeply sampled blood TCRbeta repertoires that made up the dataset. HLA class I and class II types, where available, came from metadata supplied by the sample provider rather than from assay-based typing. The prospective study material was composed of cDNA or gDNA derived from T cells, B-cell-depleted T cells, or PBMCs. A freely available public database, intended as a resource for researchers studying the immune response to SARS-CoV-2, is where the repertoires were released. The sample metadata nearly always contained a de-identified subject ID, COVID-19 status, age in years and sex.

Study-wide conclusions, independent of this receptor: Clinical and demographic metadata were provided uncurated, with the amount varying by source and participant.

In regard to this clone: Its antigen is not yet known. Base qualities are missing; no much larger clone stands one base away.

The immunoSEQ Assay, a bias-controlled multiplex PCR, was used to amplify TCRbeta CDR3 regions from genomic DNA. The published analysis was carried out like this. The number of nucleated cells in each sample was estimated by amplification of reference gene primers within the assay. To quantify the absolute abundance of each unique TCRbeta CDR3 rearrangement, sequence reads were collapsed and filtered. For each sample, productive Simpson clonality was calculated as the square root of Simpson's diversity index across productive rearrangements. TCRdb limited this immuneACCESS table to in-frame rearrangements with V and J called. A share of clones is missing; checked studies link under half to unresolved V genes, and the rest is unexplained. Clone size and V and J calls were adopted from that table, with D and trimming inferred from the DNA. This sample has 100,000 to 150,000 clones in its table, and roughly 84% of those were observed once. The ten largest make up 1.4% of the sample.

Each collaborating institution followed its own protocols to collect whole blood in K2EDTA tubes. Collaborator samples were shipped for TCRbeta analysis as frozen whole blood, isolated PBMCs, or DNA extracted from either sample type. Trimming removed 9 bases from V and 3 bases from J, leaving 14 bases between the germline ends. CDR1 and CDR2 are drawn from the germline V gene: KGHDR, SFDVKD. The CDR3 holds 14 amino acids from the cysteine to the phenylalanine. Of all the DNA, just the CDR3 is kept, 42 bases in frame from base 1. The chain was built from TRBV24-1 and TRBJ2-1; matching of 5 bases hints at TRBD1 as the D gene. This receptor was taken from a man between 60 and 70 years old with acute or convalescent COVID-19. Input material: peripheral blood. The nucleotides are TGTGCCACCCAAATGGGGCCTGGCTACAATGAGCAGTTCTTC. Its protein product is CATQMGPGYNEQFF.